These T cell receptor beta chains were read from a single sample in a study of shared clonotypes between healthy human individuals. The protocol was immunoSEQ multiplex PCR, while the TCRdb copy is restricted to in-frame clones and leaves out a portion. The sample shows hundreds of thousands of clones, 95% to 96% of them seen only once. Sequencing was performed on naive CD8+ T cells sorted from blood. The receptor set was obtained from a woman under 40 in good health. Each CDR3 is given with its conserved first and last residue. The D gene is left open where the match is weak. Clone size is given for some rows only: seen once, a few or many times, or a class if the clone is expanded.

size,D,V,J,DNA,CDR3
.,.,TRBV18,TRBJ2-7,TGTGCCAGCTCACCAGACGGTTCTAGGGAGCAGTACTTC,CASSPDGSREQYF
.,TRBD2,TRBV4-1,TRBJ2-3,TGCGCCAGCAGCCAAGTTACTAGCGGGAGAGATACGCAGTATTTT,CASSQVTSGRDTQYF
.,.,TRBV5-6,TRBJ2-7,TGTGCCAGCAGCGGGACTTCACCCGAGCAGTACTTC,CASSGTSPEQYF
.,TRBD2,TRBV9,TRBJ2-1,TGTGCCAGCAGCGTAGAGGTAGCGGGAGTCGGAGATGAGCAGTTCTTC,CASSVEVAGVGDEQFF
.,.,TRBV27,TRBJ2-1,TGTGCCAGCAGGACGGCCTACAATGAGCAGTTCTTC,CASRTAYNEQFF
.,TRBD1,TRBV29-1,TRBJ2-1,TGCAGCGTTACCGGGGACAGGGAGGGTAGCTCCTACAATGAGCAGTTCTTC,CSVTGDREGSSYNEQFF
.,TRBD1,TRBV7-8,TRBJ2-7,TGTGCCAGCAGCTTTTTGGCGGGACAGGGGACCTACGAGCAGTACTTC,CASSFLAGQGTYEQYF
once,.,TRBV13,TRBJ2-4,TGTGCCAGCAGCTTAGAGAACGGAGCGCCAAACATTCAGTACTTC,CASSLENGAPNIQYF
.,.,TRBV11-1,TRBJ2-5,TGTGCCAGCAGCCTTACTACAGGGTTGGAGACCCAGTACTTC,CASSLTTGLETQYF
.,.,TRBV5-4,TRBJ2-2,TGTGCCAGCAGCTTGGCCAGTCCCACCGGGGAGCTGTTTTTT,CASSLASPTGELFF
.,.,TRBV7-9,TRBJ1-3,TGTGCCAGCAGCTTAGGAGGTTGGGCCTCTGGAAACACCATATATTTT,CASSLGGWASGNTIYF
.,TRBD1,TRBV13,TRBJ2-3,TGTGCCAGCAGCCTTGGGACAGGGGGCACAGATACGCAGTATTTT,CASSLGTGGTDTQYF
.,TRBD2,TRBV5-8,TRBJ2-7,TGTGCCAGCAGATACGGGGGGAGGGACGAGCAGTACTTC,CASRYGGRDEQYF
.,TRBD1,TRBV27,TRBJ1-5,TGTGCCAGCAGGGGACAGGGTCAGGAGCCCCAGCATTTT,CASRGQGQEPQHF
.,TRBD1,TRBV4-2,TRBJ2-7,TGTGCCAGCAGGCCGGAGGAGGACAGGAGCTCCTACGAGCAGTACTTC,CASRPEEDRSSYEQYF
.,.,TRBV4-1,TRBJ2-2,TGCGCCAGCAGCCAAATACAGGGAGCTTCGAACACCGGGGAGCTGTTTTTT,CASSQIQGASNTGELFF
few,TRBD2,TRBV7-8,TRBJ2-1,TGTGCCAGCAGCTTTAGGCCGGAGCGGGAGCCTGATGAGCAGTTCTTC,CASSFRPEREPDEQFF
.,TRBD1,TRBV27,TRBJ2-2,TGTGCCAGCAGCACAGGGGTAGTAGCCGGGGAGCTGTTTTTT,CASSTGVVAGELFF
.,TRBD2,TRBV10-3,TRBJ2-2,TGTGCCATCAGACCCTCCGGCGGGAGGGCCGAGGGAACCGGGGAGCTGTTTTTT,CAIRPSGGRAEGTGELFF
.,.,TRBV27,TRBJ2-5,TGTGCCAGCAGTTTATGGGGTTTGGGGGAGACCCAGTACTTC,CASSLWGLGETQYF
.,TRBD2,TRBV27,TRBJ2-1,TGTGCCAGCGTCGGGACTAGCCCCTACAATGAGCAGTTCTTC,CASVGTSPYNEQFF
.,.,TRBV15,TRBJ2-3,TGTGCCACCAGCAGAGATTTGTCTAGCGTATTCACAGATACGCAGTATTTT,CATSRDLSSVFTDTQYF
.,.,TRBV28,TRBJ2-7,TGTGCCAGCAGTGACAGCTACGAGCAGTACTTC,CASSDSYEQYF
.,TRBD1,TRBV19,TRBJ2-3,TGTGCCAGTAGTTCAACGCTTATCTCGACAGGGGTAAGAACAGATACGCAGTATTTT,CASSSTLISTGVRTDTQYF
once,.,TRBV5-8,TRBJ2-4,TGTGCCAGCAGCTTGGAGGTTGGGCAGGACAAAAACATTCAGTACTTC,CASSLEVGQDKNIQYF
.,.,TRBV6-5,TRBJ1-2,TGTGCCAGCAGTTGGGGGGCTGGCTACACCTTC,CASSWGAGYTF
.,.,TRBV7-9,TRBJ2-1,TGTGCCATCGCCCCCTACAATGAGCAGTTCTTC,CAIAPYNEQFF
.,.,TRBV19,TRBJ2-3,TGTGCCAGTAGTATCGGGACATCCTACACAGATACGCAGTATTTT,CASSIGTSYTDTQYF
once,TRBD2,TRBV7-9,TRBJ2-3,TGTGCCAGCAGCGCCCTTGGGCGGCGGGAGAAAACAGATACGCAGTATTTT,CASSALGRREKTDTQYF
.,.,TRBV11-2,TRBJ1-6,TGTGCCAGCAGCTTAATGAACTATAATTCACCCCTCCACTTT,CASSLMNYNSPLHF
.,.,TRBV6-5,TRBJ2-5,TGTGCCAGCAGTCAACGCCCGGGCCCCACGGAGACCCAGTACTTC,CASSQRPGPTETQYF
.,.,TRBV7-3,TRBJ2-3,TGTGCCAGCAGCTCTCCCAACCTTTTCGGGAGCTCAGATACGCAGTATTTT,CASSSPNLFGSSDTQYF
.,.,TRBV19,TRBJ1-5,TGTGCCAGTAGTATAGAAAAGGGACAAAGATATAGCAATCAGCCCCAGCATTTT,CASSIEKGQRYSNQPQHF
.,TRBD2,TRBV5-1,TRBJ2-1,TGCGCCAGCAGCTGGGAGCCGGGACTAGCGGGAGAGTCTTTTCCCCAGTTCTTC,CASSWEPGLAGESFPQFF
.,.,TRBV19,TRBJ1-1,TGTGCCAGCTCCCCCGGGCTAGGGAACACTGAAGCTTTCTTT,CASSPGLGNTEAFF
once,.,TRBV28,TRBJ1-5,TGTGCCAGCAACCTCGTTAGCAATCAGCCCCAGCATTTT,CASNLVSNQPQHF
.,.,TRBV27,TRBJ2-1,TGTGCCAGCAGTATGAGGGGGTCCTACAATGAGCAGTTCTTC,CASSMRGSYNEQFF
.,TRBD1,TRBV27,TRBJ2-7,TGTGCCAGCAGTTTAGTACAGGGGGCGAGTGAGCAGTACTTC,CASSLVQGASEQYF
.,.,TRBV5-4,TRBJ2-6,TGTGCCAGCAGCGTGATCGGGAGACAATTTAACTCTGGGGCCAACGTCCTGACTTTC,CASSVIGRQFNSGANVLTF
.,TRBD1,TRBV27,TRBJ1-4,TGTGCCAGCAGTTCAGGGGGCTCAAATGAAAAACTGTTTTTT,CASSSGGSNEKLFF
.,.,TRBV29-1,TRBJ2-1,TGCAGCGTTGTTGACAATGAGCAGTTCTTC,CSVVDNEQFF
.,.,TRBV6-1,TRBJ2-7,TGTGCCAGCAGTGGAGCCGGGACCGAATCCTACGAGCAGTACTTC,CASSGAGTESYEQYF
.,TRBD1,TRBV6-4,TRBJ2-7,TGTGCCAGCAGTGACTCACGGACAGGAAACTACGAGCAGTACTTC,CASSDSRTGNYEQYF
.,.,TRBV15,TRBJ1-4,TGTGCCACCAGCAGACAGGGTGGTTCGGCATCTGATGAAAAACTGTTTTTT,CATSRQGGSASDEKLFF